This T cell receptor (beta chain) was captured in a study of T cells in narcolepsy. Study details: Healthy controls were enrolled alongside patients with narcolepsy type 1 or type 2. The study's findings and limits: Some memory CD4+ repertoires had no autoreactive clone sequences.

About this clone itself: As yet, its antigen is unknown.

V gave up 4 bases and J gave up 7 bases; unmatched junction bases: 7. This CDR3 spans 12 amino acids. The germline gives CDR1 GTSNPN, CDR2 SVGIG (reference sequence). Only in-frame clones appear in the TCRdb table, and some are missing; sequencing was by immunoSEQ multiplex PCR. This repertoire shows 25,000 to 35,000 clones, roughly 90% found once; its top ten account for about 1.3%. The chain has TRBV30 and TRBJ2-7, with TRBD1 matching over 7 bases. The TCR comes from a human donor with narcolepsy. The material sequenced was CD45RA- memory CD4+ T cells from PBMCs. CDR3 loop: CAWTRDRGEQYF. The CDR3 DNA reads TGTGCCTGGACCCGGGACAGAGGAGAGCAGTACTTC.